The clone carrying this TCR beta chain is a singleton in its sample. The data stem from a study of OX40 agonist ivuxolimab in advanced cancers. This table comes from immunoSEQ multiplex PCR, and its TCRdb copy is limited to in-frame clones, with some not included. The sample has some 16,000 clones, 75% to 85% seen once. The germline gives CDR1 MGHDK, CDR2 SYGVNS. The CDR3 length is 14 residues. Germline trimming cut 4 bases from V and 2 bases from J; bases unmatched to any gene: 5. The receptor was isolated from an adult with an advanced solid tumor such as melanoma, head and neck, liver or kidney cancer. Material: CD4+ or CD8+ T cells sorted from blood, obtained in a trial of the OX40 agonist ivuxolimab. The chain recombines TRBV25-1 with TRBJ2-7; TRBD2 aligns across 7 bases. The CDR3 bases are TGTGCCAGCAGTGGCGGGGGATCGCCCTACGAGCAGTACTTC. Translated: CASSGGGSPYEQYF.